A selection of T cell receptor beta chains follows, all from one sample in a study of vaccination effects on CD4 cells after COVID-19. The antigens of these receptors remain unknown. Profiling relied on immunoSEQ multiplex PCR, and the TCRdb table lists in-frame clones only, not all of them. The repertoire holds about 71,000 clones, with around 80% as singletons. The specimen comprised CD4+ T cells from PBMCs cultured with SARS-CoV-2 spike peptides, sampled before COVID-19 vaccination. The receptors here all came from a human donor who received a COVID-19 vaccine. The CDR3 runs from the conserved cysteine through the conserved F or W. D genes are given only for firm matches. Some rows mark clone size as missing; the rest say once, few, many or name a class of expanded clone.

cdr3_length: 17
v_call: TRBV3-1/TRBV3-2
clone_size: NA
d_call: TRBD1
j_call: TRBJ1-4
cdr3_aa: CASSQGIVQGQMRKLFF
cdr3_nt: TGTGCCAGCAGCCAAGGAATTGTTCAGGGACAGATGAGGAAACTGTTTTTT

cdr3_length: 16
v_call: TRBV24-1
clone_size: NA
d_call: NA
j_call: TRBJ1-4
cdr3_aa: CATSDASGATNEKLFF
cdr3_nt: TGTGCCACCAGTGACGCCTCTGGCGCAACTAATGAAAAACTGTTTTTT

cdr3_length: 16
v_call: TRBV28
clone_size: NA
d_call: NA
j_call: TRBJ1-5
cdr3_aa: CASSLGDWWGNQPQHF
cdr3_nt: TGTGCCAGCAGTTTGGGGGACTGGTGGGGCAATCAGCCCCAGCATTTT

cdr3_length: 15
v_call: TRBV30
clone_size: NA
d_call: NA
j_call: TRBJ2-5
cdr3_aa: CAWSSEYAMGETQYF
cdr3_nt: TGTGCCTGGAGTTCGGAATACGCCATGGGGGAGACCCAGTACTTC

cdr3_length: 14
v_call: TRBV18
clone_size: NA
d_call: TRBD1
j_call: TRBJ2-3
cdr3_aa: CASSSTGYTDTQYF
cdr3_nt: TGTGCCAGCTCATCGACAGGGTACACAGATACGCAGTATTTT

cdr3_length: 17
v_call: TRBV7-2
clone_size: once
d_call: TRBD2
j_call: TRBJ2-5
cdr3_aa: CASRHTGLAGAWETQYF
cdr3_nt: TGTGCCAGCAGGCACACGGGGCTAGCGGGGGCCTGGGAGACCCAGTACTTC

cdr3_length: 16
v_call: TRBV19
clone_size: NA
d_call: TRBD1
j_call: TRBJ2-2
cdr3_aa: CASSNRQGRDTGELFF
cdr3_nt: TGTGCCAGTAGCAATAGACAGGGACGGGACACCGGGGAGCTGTTTTTT

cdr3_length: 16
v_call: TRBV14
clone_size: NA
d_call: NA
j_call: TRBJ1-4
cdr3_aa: CASSQVLANTNEKLFF
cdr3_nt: TGTGCCAGCAGCCAAGTTTTGGCCAATACTAATGAAAAACTGTTTTTT

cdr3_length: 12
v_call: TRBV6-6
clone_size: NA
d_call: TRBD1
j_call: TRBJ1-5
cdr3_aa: CATGQGNQPQHF
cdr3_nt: TGTGCCACGGGACAGGGGAATCAGCCCCAGCATTTT

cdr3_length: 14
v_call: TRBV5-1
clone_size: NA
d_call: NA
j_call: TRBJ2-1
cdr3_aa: CASSLQEGYNEQFF
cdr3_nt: TGCGCCAGCAGCTTACAGGAGGGGTACAATGAGCAGTTCTTC

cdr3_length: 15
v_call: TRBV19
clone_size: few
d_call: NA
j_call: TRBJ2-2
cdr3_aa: CASKGLFESTGELFF
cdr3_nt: TGTGCCAGTAAGGGACTCTTCGAAAGCACCGGGGAGCTGTTTTTT

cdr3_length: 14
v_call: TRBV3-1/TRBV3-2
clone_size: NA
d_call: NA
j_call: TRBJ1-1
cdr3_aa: CASSPDSGDTEAFF
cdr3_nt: TGTGCCAGCAGCCCAGACTCGGGGGACACTGAAGCTTTCTTT

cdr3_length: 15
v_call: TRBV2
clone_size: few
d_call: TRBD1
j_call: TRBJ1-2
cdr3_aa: CASSEVTGGNYGYTF
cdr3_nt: TGTGCCAGCAGTGAAGTGACAGGGGGCAACTATGGCTACACCTTC